A selection of T cell receptor beta chains follows, all from one sample in a study of human T cells and chemical hapten exposure. MiXCR was run by TCRdb on the RACE reads, yielding one entry per CDR3 protein. This sample has more than 70,000 distinct CDR3 sequences, with 6.5% to 10% found just once. The material was whole blood, obtained in connection with sensitization to the hapten diphenylcyclopropenone (DPC). The receptors were gathered from a middle-aged man with alopecia areata. Some clones in this sample may be carry-over from other donors' samples. CDR3s leave out the opening cysteine and the closing phenylalanine or tryptophan. The order of the fields is D gene, V gene, clone size, CDR3 protein. A D gene is named only where the DNA matches it firmly. Only some rows state a clone size, as once, few, many or a class for expanded clones.

d_gene: NA; v_gene: TRBV24-1; abundance: few; CDR3aa: ATSDRTGTDTQY
d_gene: NA; v_gene: TRBV30; abundance: NA; CDR3aa: AWNLTGRDPLLAKNIQY
d_gene: TRBD1; v_gene: TRBV28; abundance: few; CDR3aa: ASTQLNRGPRTNYGYT
d_gene: NA; v_gene: TRBV7-2; abundance: few; CDR3aa: ASSPSRGEQF
d_gene: NA; v_gene: TRBV6-5; abundance: NA; CDR3aa: ASRTGSDTEAF
d_gene: TRBD1; v_gene: TRBV20-1; abundance: many; CDR3aa: SARSGTGSYEQY
d_gene: NA; v_gene: TRBV28; abundance: many; CDR3aa: ASSVVAYEQY
d_gene: TRBD1; v_gene: TRBV7-3; abundance: many; CDR3aa: ASRLGGTGTQY
d_gene: NA; v_gene: TRBV12-3/TRBV12-4; abundance: many; CDR3aa: ASSLGGPDEKLF
d_gene: NA; v_gene: TRBV12-5; abundance: NA; CDR3aa: ASGLAIKGPKNIQY
d_gene: TRBD1; v_gene: TRBV3-1; abundance: few; CDR3aa: ASSQNRGIAGELF
d_gene: TRBD1; v_gene: TRBV6-1; abundance: many; CDR3aa: AGRTGVETQY
d_gene: NA; v_gene: TRBV20-1; abundance: many; CDR3aa: SASFLSGASNSPLH
d_gene: NA; v_gene: TRBV12-3/TRBV12-4; abundance: NA; CDR3aa: ASSLHNTGELF
d_gene: TRBD2; v_gene: TRBV20-1; abundance: few; CDR3aa: SASLAGGLQY
d_gene: TRBD2; v_gene: TRBV2; abundance: many; CDR3aa: ASSAASGTRGQF
d_gene: TRBD2; v_gene: TRBV28; abundance: many; CDR3aa: ASSSAGNQETQY